This T cell receptor beta chain was obtained from a study of blood T cell repertoires in COVID-19. Study-wide context: The samples span acute and convalescent COVID-19 from the United States, Italy and Spain. PBMCs, B-cell-depleted T cells, or T cells were the source of the cDNA or gDNA that made up the material.

This clone occurred a few times. The CDR3 is made up of 12 amino acids. Germline assignment: CDR1 MGHRA and CDR2 YSYEKL. V gave up 0 bases and J gave up 5 bases, with 4 bases separating them. Clinical histories supplied by participants themselves formed the basis of cohort assignment. Under the authors' procedure: It was from reference gene primer amplification that nucleated cell counts were estimated. Repertoires were generated with immunoSEQ multiplex PCR, while TCRdb's copy carries only in-frame clones and drops some. V and J calls plus clone size are reproduced from that table; the DNA served to infer D and trimming. This sample has around 140,000 clones, with about 75% found just once.

Sequenced input: PBMCs or T cells enriched from blood (not recorded which). The sequence came from a woman aged 50 to 60 who had recovered from COVID-19. J is TRBJ2-5 and V is TRBV4-1; unclear D gene. CDR3 nucleotides: TGCGCCAGCAGCCAAGATCTCGAGACCCAGTACTTC. It yields the protein CASSQDLETQYF.